This T cell receptor beta chain was retrieved from a study of T cells after yellow fever vaccination (dated by TCRdb to about 2019). Background on the whole study: The SMART-Seq v4 Ultra Low Input RNA kit was used to prepare libraries from fractions with low cell numbers. To follow T-cell clones before and after both primary and booster YFV17D yellow fever vaccination, bulk TCR alpha and beta repertoires underwent longitudinal sequencing. Two healthy male donors, one aged 18 to 30 and one aged 30 to 40 years, made up the cohort. Blood was drawn at multiple timepoints before and after primary and secondary immunization, with bulk PBMC replicates and cell subsets isolated.

TCR cDNA was synthesized by 5'RACE template switching, through which a universal primer site and unique molecular identifiers were introduced. Priming of cDNA synthesis was performed from both the TCR alpha and TCR beta constant segments. Library amplification used two PCR steps, and the second PCR step added sample barcodes and sequencing adapters. Sequencing of the libraries was done on either Illumina HiSeq 2500 (2x100 bp) or NovaSeq (2x150 bp). Under the source paper's analysis protocol: Demultiplexing of reads and collapsing into UMI consensus sequences were performed with MIGEC, and V(D)J alignment was carried out with MiXCR. Vaccine-responding clonotypes were defined with edgeR using replicate PBMC samples, requiring FDR below 0.01 and a log2 fold change above 5 up to day 15. Bulk clonotypes were assigned CD4 or CD8 identity according to which sequenced CD4 or CD8 repertoire held them at higher abundance. Using fastp at Q25 and MiXCR, TCRdb reprocessed the public reads and kept productive beta chains. Rows matching on CDR3 protein sequence are summarized as one entry with the most common DNA and genes. In this record, the V and J calls reflect TCRdb's handling and not the investigators' own analysis. The sample table shows 400,000 or so distinct CDR3 sequences, and roughly 12% are seen once. The top ten clonotypes cover 18% of the sample.

Explained via the paper, the treatment or condition label denotes: live attenuated yellow fever vaccine strain. Two biological replicates of bulk PBMCs were collected at each blood-draw timepoint. A standard Ficoll-Paque protocol was used to isolate PBMCs from peripheral blood. RNA was extracted with TriZol from bulk PBMCs, CD4 and CD8 fractions, and dextramer-positive and dextramer-negative fractions. Overall results and qualifications from the work: The study included only two donors, which limits how far the findings can be generalized. Because abundant contaminating clonotypes from the bulk population could be contained in FACS-sorted repertoires, computational filtering was required. Compared with the primary T-cell response, the secondary T-cell response was weaker but faster, peaking on day 5 rather than day 15. After the booster, most of the clones that had expanded following primary vaccination were detected again (approximately 96% of CD4 and around nine tenths of CD8), which suggests that memory was broadly maintained. A small share of clonotypes occurred in both CD4 and CD8 compartments, likely arising from convergent recombination.

This clonotype has just a few counts. Its antigen remains undetermined. There are no base qualities to consult, and no much larger clone falls within one base. The germline V gene (reference sequence) sets CDR1 to SEHNR and CDR2 to FQNEAQ. CDR3 length: 16 amino acids, cysteine to phenylalanine. Only the CDR3 DNA is retained, 48 bases long and in frame from the first base. At the junction V is shortened by 4 bases and J by 6 bases, with 18 bases in between. The receptor comes from a man aged 18-30 years who received the YFV17D yellow fever vaccine. The sample here was PBMCs, taken on the day of the first yellow fever vaccination. The sequence joins TRBV7-9 to TRBJ2-2; TRBD1 might be the D gene, on 6 matching bases. The DNA reads TGTGCCAGCAGCTCCCGACAGGCCCCTGGGCCCGGGGAGCTGTTTTTT. Its amino acids are CASSSRQAPGPGELFF.